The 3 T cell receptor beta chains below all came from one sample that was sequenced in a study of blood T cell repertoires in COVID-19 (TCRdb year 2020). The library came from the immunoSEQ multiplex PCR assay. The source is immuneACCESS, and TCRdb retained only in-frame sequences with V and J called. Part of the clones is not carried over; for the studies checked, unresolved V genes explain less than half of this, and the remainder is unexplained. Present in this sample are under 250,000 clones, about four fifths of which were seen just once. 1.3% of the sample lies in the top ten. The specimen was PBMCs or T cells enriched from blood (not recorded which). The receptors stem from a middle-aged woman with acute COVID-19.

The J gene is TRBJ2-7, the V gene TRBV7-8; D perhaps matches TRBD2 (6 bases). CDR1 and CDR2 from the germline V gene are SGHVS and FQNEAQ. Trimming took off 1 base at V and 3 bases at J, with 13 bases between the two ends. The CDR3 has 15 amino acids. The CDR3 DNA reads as TGTGCCAGCAGCTTAGAAGGCGGGGCCTACTACGAGCAGTACTTC. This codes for CASSLEGGAYYEQYF.

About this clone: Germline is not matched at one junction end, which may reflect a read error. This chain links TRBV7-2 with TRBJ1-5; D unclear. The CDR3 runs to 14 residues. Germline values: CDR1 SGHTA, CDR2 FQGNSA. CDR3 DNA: TGTGCCAGCAGTTTAGAGCTCCTCAATCAGCCCCAGCATTTT. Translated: CASSLELLNQPQHF.

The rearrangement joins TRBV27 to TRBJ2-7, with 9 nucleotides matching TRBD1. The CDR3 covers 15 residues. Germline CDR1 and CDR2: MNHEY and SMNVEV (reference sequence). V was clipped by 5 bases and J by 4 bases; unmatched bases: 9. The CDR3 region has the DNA TGTGCCAGCAGTCCCGAGACAGGGGGTGTTTACGAGCAGTACTTC. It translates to CASSPETGGVYEQYF.